This T cell receptor beta chain was sequenced in a study of blood T cell dynamics during melanoma immunotherapy. Study at large: First-line therapy was either pembrolizumab or nivolumab with ipilimumab for metastatic melanoma.

Study results and caveats: Unlike progressors, later disease-control patients had W3 repertoires gaining clonality or diversity. Whether repertoire-driving clones were melanoma-specific could not be determined.

A single count supports this clone. No antigen is known for it. The germline CDR1 and CDR2 sequences are SGHRS and YFSETQ. This CDR3 is built from 17 residues. V dropped 0 bases and J dropped 4; count of bases not matched to a gene: 6. Time point described: pre-treatment baseline. Each bulk PBMC sample had approximately 340 ng DNA loaded. Clones were read by immunoSEQ multiplex PCR, and TCRdb kept only the in-frame ones, dropping some. The sample lists around 6,500 clones, 88% occurring once. The clonotype was recovered from a human donor with melanoma. The material sequenced was blood, taken from a patient treated with checkpoint blockade. The J gene is TRBJ1-5, the V gene TRBV5-1; 11 bases are a match to TRBD1. The CDR3 is CASSLGTGGGGNQPQHF. The CDR3 bases are TGCGCCAGCAGCTTGGGGACAGGGGGCGGTGGAAATCAGCCCCAGCATTTT.